The 10 T cell receptor beta chains below all came from one sample that was sequenced in a study of blood T cell repertoires in COVID-19. Assay used: immunoSEQ multiplex PCR; TCRdb lists only in-frame clones, some missing. Of more than 50,000 clones in the sample, roughly 70% were seen once. Sequencing used peripheral blood. The receptors were sampled from a woman between 65 and 79 years old with acute or convalescent COVID-19.

V gene TRBV27 combines with J gene TRBJ1-5; 9 bases match TRBD1. The CDR3 spans 13 residues. Trimming removed 5 bases from V and 11 bases from J; junction bases left unmatched: 7. Germline V gene lookup returns CDR1 MNHEY and CDR2 SMNVEV (reference sequence). CDR3 nucleotides: TGTGCCAGCAGTCGCGACAGGGGGGGAGCCCAGCATTTT. It yields the protein CASSRDRGGAQHF.

The rearrangement uses TRBV15 and TRBJ1-1; unclear D gene. The CDR3 spans 16 residues. The V gene's germline CDR1 is LNHNV and CDR2 YYDKDF (reference sequence). V was shortened by 0 bases and J by 4 bases, with 15 bases between the two germline ends. The CDR3: CATSREVPKPGTEAFF. For the CDR3, the DNA is TGTGCCACCAGCAGAGAGGTCCCGAAGCCTGGCACTGAAGCTTTCTTT.

The V and J genes are TRBV5-8 and TRBJ2-7; 14 bases agree with TRBD2. Germline V lookup: CDR1 SGHTS, CDR2 YDEGEE. The CDR3 has 18 residues. J gave up 0 bases and V 4 bases, and 9 bases lay outside the gene matches. The CDR3 sequence: CASSPLGLAGDDSYEQYV. The CDR3 region has the DNA TGTGCCAGCAGCCCTCTGGGACTAGCGGGGGACGACTCCTACGAGCAGTACGTC.

The chain uses TRBV9 and TRBJ2-4; maybe TRBD2 (5 bases). Germline CDR1 reads SGDLS; CDR2 reads YYNGEE. Trimming shortened V by 4 bases and J by 3 bases, and 17 bases separated the two germline ends. The CDR3 contains 16 residues. CDR3 in DNA: TGTGCCAGCAGCCCTTACGGAGGCGTGGGCAAAAACATTCAGTACTTC. Translating it yields CASSPYGGVGKNIQYF.

The rearrangement uses TRBV30 and TRBJ1-6, with D possibly being TRBD1 (5 bases). V lost 0 bases, J lost 8 bases, and 14 bases lay in between. The CDR3 totals 15 residues. Per the germline V gene, CDR1 is GTSNPN and CDR2 is SVGIG (reference sequence). The chain's CDR3 is CAWSVHGTGDSPLHF. The CDR3 bases are TGTGCCTGGAGTGTACATGGGACGGGGGATTCACCCCTCCACTTT.

The chain employs TRBV4-1 and TRBJ2-7; 8 bases are a match to TRBD1. The CDR3 is 15 residues long. V lost 4 bases and J lost 0; bases outside the gene matches: 5. Germline lookup yields CDR1 MGHRA and CDR2 YSYEKL. CDR3 DNA sequence: TGCGCCAGCAGCCCCCGGGACAGGAGCTCCTACGAGCAGTACGTC. Protein product: CASSPRDRSSYEQYV.

The chain carries TRBV5-1 and TRBJ2-2; TRBD2 might be the D (6 bases). Trimming stripped 4 bases from V and 0 bases from J, with 22 bases between. This CDR3 region has 19 residues. Germline values: CDR1 SGHRS, CDR2 YFSETQ. CDR3 sequence reads: CASSGRSGGVVSNTGELFF. As DNA, the CDR3 is TGCGCCAGCAGCGGACGCTCCGGAGGGGTCGTATCGAACACCGGGGAGCTGTTTTTT. Full variable domain (missing parts from reference TRBV5-1 and TRBJ2-2): KAGVTQTPRYLIKTRGQQVTLSCSPISGHRSVSWYQQTPGQGLQFLFEYFSETQRNKGNFPGRFSGRQFSNSRSEMNVSTLELGDSALYLCASSGRSGGVVSNTGELFFGEGSRLTVL.

V usage is TRBV10-3 and J usage is TRBJ1-1; D gene uncertain. Germline V gene data show CDR1 as ENHRY and CDR2 as SYGVKD. V lost 7 bases to trimming and J lost 3 bases, with 12 bases between them. The CDR3 is 13 residues long. CDR3 nucleotides: TGTGCCATCATTAGTAACCCCGACACTGAAGCTTTCTTT. Translation: CAIISNPDTEAFF.

In this sample, this clone turned up a few times. This chain joins TRBV5-1 and TRBJ1-1, with D uncertain. CDR1 SGHRS and CDR2 YFSETQ come from the germline V gene. With 0 bases removed from V and 5 bases from J, the gap between germline ends came to 17 bases. The CDR3 contains 16 residues. CDR3 nucleotides: TGCGCCAGCAGCTTGGACCCATCGTCCCCGGGAACTGAAGCTTTCTTT. This translates into CASSLDPSSPGTEAFF. The full variable domain, with the rest looked up from reference TRBV5-1 and TRBJ1-1, is KAGVTQTPRYLIKTRGQQVTLSCSPISGHRSVSWYQQTPGQGLQFLFEYFSETQRNKGNFPGRFSGRQFSNSRSEMNVSTLELGDSALYLCASSLDPSSPGTEAFFGQGTRLTVV.

The chain uses TRBV5-4 and TRBJ1-2; D not certain. CDR1 is SGHNT and CDR2 is YYREEE in the germline V gene (reference sequence). V was trimmed by 1 base and J by 5 bases, leaving 15 bases between them. This CDR3 is 15 amino acids long. Here the CDR3 reads CASSLKGAESYGYTF. CDR3 bases: TGTGCCAGCAGCTTGAAAGGTGCGGAGTCATATGGCTACACCTTC.